This is a list of T cell receptor beta chains from one sample in a study of cytomegalovirus exposure and HLA in healthy donors. The data were produced by immunoSEQ multiplex PCR, yet TCRdb's version contains in-frame clones alone and is incomplete. The sample carries approximately 65,000 clones, 94% recorded once. The sequenced sample was PBMCs. All receptors come from a woman between 18 and 29 years old in good health and CMV-seronegative. Both conserved end residues are part of each CDR3. The order of the fields is clone size, V gene, J gene, D gene, CDR3 protein, CDR3 DNA. The D gene is left open where the match is weak. Clone size is stated in some rows and not others, as once, few, many or a class when expanded.

-	TRBV4-1	TRBJ2-1	-	CASSQDPSGGEQFF	TGCGCCAGCAGCCAAGACCCCAGCGGAGGGGAGCAGTTCTTC
-	TRBV19	TRBJ2-2	-	CASSGLVGELFF	TGTGCCAGTAGTGGGCTGGTCGGGGAGCTGTTTTTT
-	TRBV27	TRBJ1-6	TRBD1	CASSFDRGNSPLHF	TGTGCCAGCAGTTTCGACAGGGGGAATTCACCCCTCCACTTT
once	TRBV19	TRBJ2-5	-	CASSTSQGGETQYF	TGTGCCAGTAGTACAAGCCAGGGGGGAGAGACCCAGTACTTC
-	TRBV27	TRBJ1-1	-	CASSLAGTTEAFF	TGTGCCAGCAGTTTGGCAGGTACGACTGAAGCTTTCTTT
-	TRBV9	TRBJ2-1	TRBD2	CASSVASGRSVDEQFF	TGTGCCAGCAGCGTAGCTAGCGGGAGGAGTGTGGATGAGCAGTTCTTC
-	TRBV11-2	TRBJ1-3	-	CASKPWGGGNTIYF	TGTGCCAGCAAACCATGGGGCGGTGGAAACACCATATATTTT
once	TRBV4-2	TRBJ1-2	TRBD1	CASSQGDRVSEGYTF	TGTGCCAGCAGCCAAGGGGACAGGGTTTCGGAGGGCTACACCTTC
-	TRBV7-9	TRBJ1-4	TRBD1	CASSSWTGDNEKLFF	TGTGCCAGCAGCTCCTGGACAGGAGATAATGAAAAACTGTTTTTT
-	TRBV7-2	TRBJ1-5	TRBD1	CASSLVPGGVNQPQHF	TGTGCCAGCAGCTTAGTCCCAGGGGGAGTTAATCAGCCCCAGCATTTT
-	TRBV19	TRBJ2-7	TRBD2	CASAPSGGYEQYF	TGTGCCAGTGCGCCTAGCGGGGGCTACGAGCAGTACTTC
-	TRBV11-2	TRBJ1-3	-	CASSLDTAPVGNTIYF	TGTGCCAGCAGCTTAGACACAGCCCCTGTTGGAAACACCATATATTTT
-	TRBV7-9	TRBJ1-4	-	CASSAAATNEKLFF	TGTGCCAGCAGCGCGGCGGCAACTAATGAAAAACTGTTTTTT
once	TRBV6-5	TRBJ1-1	-	CASSWGGTNTEAFF	TGTGCCAGCAGTTGGGGAGGAACGAACACTGAAGCTTTCTTT
-	TRBV7-9	TRBJ2-6	TRBD1	CAHTRTGTSGANVLTF	TGTGCCCACACGCGGACAGGGACCTCTGGGGCCAACGTCCTGACTTTC